Below, 3 T cell receptor beta chains from the same sample are listed, as sequenced in a study of OX40 agonist ivuxolimab in advanced cancers. Receptor libraries were prepared by the immunoSEQ multiplex PCR assay. Drawn from immuneACCESS, this table holds only the in-frame rearrangements with V and J called that TCRdb kept. Clones are partly lost; checked studies trace under half to an unresolved V gene and leave the rest unexplained. Recorded for this sample are around 62,000 clones; more than 65% of them occurred a single time. Around 1.6% of the sample comes from the top ten. The sequencing used CD4+ or CD8+ T cells sorted from blood, collected in a trial of the OX40 agonist ivuxolimab. Source of these receptors: an adult with an advanced solid tumor such as melanoma, head and neck, liver or kidney cancer.

This chain joins TRBV5-6 and TRBJ2-1; 9 positions match TRBD2. Trimming took 6 bases from V and 8 from J; bases not matched to a gene: 12. CDR3 length: 15 amino acids. Germline-derived CDR1 and CDR2 are SGHDT and YYEEEE. The CDR3 reads CASTLGASGKYEQFF. Here the CDR3 DNA reads TGTGCCAGCACCCTAGGGGCTAGCGGGAAGTATGAGCAGTTCTTC.

This clone was detected many times. The chain recombines TRBV27 with TRBJ1-2; D call uncertain. The CDR3 length is 15 residues. V was clipped by 6 bases and J by 2 bases, with 16 bases between them. The germline gives CDR1 MNHEY, CDR2 SMNVEV (reference sequence). CDR3 sequence: CASSPTPSGNYGYTF. The CDR3 DNA sequence: TGTGCCAGCAGCCCCACCCCTTCCGGGAACTATGGCTACACCTTC.

V and J are TRBV19 and TRBJ2-7, with D perhaps assigned TRBD1 or TRBD2 (5 bases each). CDR1 and CDR2 (germline): LNHDA, SQIVND (reference sequence). The V end lost 5 bases, the J end lost 5 bases, and 13 bases lay between the germline ends. This CDR3 comprises 13 residues. The CDR3 nucleotides read TGTGCCAGTAGTCTCCTTGGGGGAGACGAGCAGTACTTC. This encodes CASSLLGGDEQYF. Using reference TRBV19 and TRBJ2-7 for the parts outside the CDR3, the full variable domain is DGGITQSPKYLFRKEGQNVTLSCEQNLNHDAMYWYRQDPGQGLRLIYYSQIVNDFQKGDIAEGYSVSREKKESFPLTVTSAQKNPTAFYLCASSLLGGDEQYFGPGTRLTVT.